The next 26 T cell receptor beta chains were all read from a single sample in a study of T cells in Graves' hyperthyroidism and ophthalmopathy. Amplification targeted TCR beta CDR3 regions from RNA transcripts. The TCR CDR3 first-round RT-PCR relied on the HTBI primer set. TCRdb fed the multiplex PCR reads into MiXCR, producing one record per CDR3 protein. The data show about 420,000 distinct CDR3 sequences, roughly 13% seen once. The sequenced sample consisted of blood. The receptors were sampled from a woman aged 18-29 years with Graves' hyperthyroidism.

This clonotype came up many times. V and J are TRBV12-3 or TRBV12-4 and TRBJ2-7; the D gene could be TRBD1 or TRBD2 (5 bases each). CDR3 length equals 14 residues. Between the trimmed V and J ends, which lost 7 bases and 0 bases, there was a span of 13 bases. The DNA of the CDR3 is TGTGCCAGCAAGAGGGACGGAATCTCCTACGAGCAGTACTTC. It codes for CASKRDGISYEQYF.

The table lists this clonotype with a few counts. The CDR3 region is CASSGLAGNTPEQYF. The CDR3 DNA is TGTGCCAGCAGTGGTCTAGCGGGAAATACTCCCGAGCAGTACTTC. The rearrangement joins TRBV2 to TRBJ2-7; 9 bases match TRBD2. The CDR3 sequence is 15 residues long. CDR1 and CDR2 (germline): SNHLY, FYNNEI. After removal of 4 bases from V and 6 bases from J, the junction contained 10 bases not matched to a gene. Based on the CDR3 plus reference TRBV2 and TRBJ2-7, the full variable domain is EPEVTQTPSHQVTQMGQEVILRCVPISNHLYFYWYRQILGQKVEFLVSFYNNEISEKSEIFDDQFSVERPDGSNFTLKIRSTKLEDSAMYFCASSGLAGNTPEQYFGPGTRLTVT.

A note on this clonotype: A read error may be the cause here, since a much bigger clone is one base away. CDR3 DNA: TGTGCCAGCTCATCTACGGGACAGAATCCACCCCTCCACTTT. It encodes CASSSTGQNPPLHF. This chain connects TRBV2 to TRBJ1-6, with 7 positions matching TRBD1. CDR1 is SNHLY and CDR2 is FYNNEI in the germline V gene. V trimming: 8 bases; J trimming: 11 bases; junction bases outside the gene matches: 12. The CDR3 has 14 amino acids.

This clonotype was picked up a small number of times. At one end, the junction sequence differs from germline, possibly due to a read error. The chain is built from TRBV7-2 and TRBJ1-3; maybe TRBD1 (5 bases). The CDR3 is 15 amino acids. The germline CDR1 and CDR2 sequences are SGHTA and FQGNSA. CDR3 region: CANSSPTGAGNTIYF. The CDR3, as DNA: TGTGCCAACAGCTCCCCTACAGGTGCTGGAAACACCATATATTTT.

This clonotype was observed a few times. This chain connects TRBV20-1 to TRBJ2-7; 7 bases align to TRBD1. Losses at the gene ends were 5 bases for V and 0 bases for J; bases not matched to a gene: 4. CDR1 is DFQATT and CDR2 is SNEGSKA in the germline V gene (reference sequence). The CDR3 consists of 13 residues. The CDR3 loop reads CSASRDSSYEQYF. In DNA form, the CDR3 reads TGCAGTGCTTCCCGGGACAGCTCCTACGAGCAGTACTTC.

This chain joins TRBV7-6 and TRBJ2-3; D could derive from TRBD1 or TRBD2 (6 bases each). Germline values: CDR1 SGHVS, CDR2 FNYEAQ. This CDR3 comprises 17 residues. Trimming shortened V by 1 base and J by 0 bases, and 14 bases separated the two germline ends. The CDR3 reads CASSLGSGQGSTDTQYF. The CDR3, as DNA: TGTGCCAGCAGCTTAGGGAGCGGGCAGGGGAGCACAGATACGCAGTATTTT.

Of note for this clonotype: A single base separates this from a much larger clone, so it may be a read error. The CDR3 DNA is TGCAGTGCTAGTAAAGCGGGAGCGGCCAAAAACATTCAGTACTTC. Its translation is CSASKAGAAKNIQYF. The V and J genes are TRBV20-1 and TRBJ2-4, with 8 bases matching TRBD2. Germline CDR1 is DFQATT and CDR2 is SNEGSKA (reference sequence). V lost 3 bases to trimming and J lost 1 base; unmatched junction nucleotides: 5. CDR3 length: 15 amino acids.

The gene calls are TRBV28 and TRBJ2-2; D gene unclear. The germline V gene encodes CDR1 MDHEN and CDR2 SYDVKM. The CDR3 contains 16 residues. V was cut by 3 bases and J by 1 base, with 12 bases left in between. CDR3 bases: TGTGCCAGCAGTTTTCGATTGGCCCGGAACACCGGGGAGCTGTTTTTT. Residues: CASSFRLARNTGELFF. The variable domain in full, completed from reference TRBV28 and TRBJ2-2, reads DVKVTQSSRYLVKRTGEKVFLECVQDMDHENMFWYRQDPGLGLRLIYFSYDVKMKEKGDIPEGYSVSREKKERFSLILESASTNQTSMYLCASSFRLARNTGELFFGEGSRLTVL.

This clonotype was detected ten times or more. The chain carries TRBV24-1 and TRBJ2-3; D not certain. Germline CDR1 KGHDR, CDR2 SFDVKD. V lost 3 bases and J 2 bases, leaving 8 bases between the germline ends. The CDR3 extends over 14 amino acids. The CDR3 reads CATSDQRFTDTQYF. CDR3 sequence (DNA): TGTGCCACCAGTGATCAGAGGTTCACAGATACGCAGTATTTT.

Many counts were recorded for this clonotype. The V gene is TRBV12-3 or TRBV12-4, the J gene TRBJ2-3; TRBD2 matches 9 bases. V shed 2 bases and J 1 base; nucleotides not matched to a gene: 4. The CDR3 spans 16 residues. Here the CDR3 DNA reads TGTGCCAGCAGTTTATGGGCTAGCGGGGGCACAGATACGCAGTATTTT. Translation: CASSLWASGGTDTQYF.

This clonotype was counted at least ten times. J is TRBJ2-5 and V is TRBV3-1; tentatively, D is TRBD2 (5 bases). Trimming stripped 4 bases from V and 3 bases from J, with 9 bases between. Germline V gene lookup returns CDR1 LGHDT and CDR2 YNNKEL (reference sequence). This CDR3 region has 13 residues. The CDR3 DNA sequence: TGTGCCAGCAGCCGCCTAGCAGAAGAGACCCAGTACTTC. It specifies CASSRLAEETQYF.

This clonotype showed up many times. The chain recombines TRBV7-2 with TRBJ1-5, with D possibly matching TRBD1 (6 bases). The length of the CDR3 is 15 residues. The ends were cut back, 5 bases at V and 2 bases at J, with 13 bases in the middle. Germline V gene lookup returns CDR1 SGHTA and CDR2 FQGNSA. The CDR3 nucleotides read TGTGCCAGCAGCCAGGGGACGCCCGGCAATCAGCCCCAGCATTTT. Amino acids: CASSQGTPGNQPQHF.

This clonotype occurred many times. The chain has TRBV19 and TRBJ1-1; tentative D call: TRBD1 (5 bases). V gave up 5 bases and J gave up 5 bases, with 15 bases separating them. Germline V CDR1 and CDR2: LNHDA, SQIVND (reference sequence). This CDR3 has 14 amino acids. CDR3 loop: CASSHGAVATEAFF. CDR3 nucleotides: TGTGCCAGTAGTCACGGGGCCGTGGCGACTGAAGCTTTCTTT.

The rearrangement uses TRBV4-3 and TRBJ2-1; 10 positions agree with TRBD1. CDR1 LGHNA and CDR2 YSLEER come from the germline V gene. V dropped 4 bases and J dropped 4; count of bases not matched to a gene: 4. The CDR3 spans 15 residues. The CDR3 region has the DNA TGCGCCAGCAGCCGAGCGGGACAGGGGTACAATGAGCAGTTCTTC. It is translated as CASSRAGQGYNEQFF.

This clonotype was seen a handful of times. The rearrangement uses TRBV19 and TRBJ1-4; D unresolved. With 2 bases removed from V and 3 bases from J, the gap between germline ends came to 7 bases. The germline V gene has CDR1 LNHDA and CDR2 SQIVND (reference sequence). The CDR3 spans 14 residues. This chain's CDR3 is CASSIRGPNEKLFF. CDR3 DNA sequence: TGTGCCAGTAGTATACGAGGTCCTAATGAAAAACTGTTTTTT.

This chain uses TRBV10-3 with TRBJ2-7, with TRBD2 matching over 8 bases. The CDR3 totals 16 residues. Germline-derived CDR1 and CDR2 are ENHRY and SYGVKD. Germline trimming cut 2 bases from V and 3 bases from J; bases unmatched to any gene: 9. The chain's CDR3 is CAISERGGAGGYEQYF. The CDR3 nucleotides read TGTGCCATCAGTGAGCGGGGAGGGGCGGGAGGCTACGAGCAGTACTTC.

The gene calls are TRBV9 and TRBJ1-2; no clear D gene. Looked up from germline, CDR1 is SGDLS and CDR2 is YYNGEE. V shed 6 bases and J shed 1 base, with 10 bases lying between them. The CDR3 has 13 amino acids. CDR3 nucleotide sequence: TGTGCCAGCAACAGAGTTGGTAACTATGGCTACACCTTC. Its translation: CASNRVGNYGYTF.

The genes are TRBV19 and TRBJ2-3, with no clear D. Trimming removed 3 bases from V and 4 bases from J, with 14 bases in between. This CDR3 has 15 residues. The germline V gene encodes CDR1 LNHDA and CDR2 SQIVND (reference sequence). The CDR3 region is CASSMLRKPADTQYF. The DNA of the CDR3 is TGTGCCAGTAGTATGCTCCGGAAACCGGCAGATACGCAGTATTTT.

The CDR3 loop reads CASSLGLAGTNTDTQYF. The CDR3 DNA sequence: TGTGCCAGCAGCCTAGGACTAGCGGGAACTAACACAGATACGCAGTATTTT. V gene TRBV9 combines with J gene TRBJ2-3, with 12 bases identical to TRBD2. V lost 4 bases to trimming and J lost 2 bases; unmatched junction nucleotides: 8. The CDR3 sequence is 17 residues long. Germline V gene data show CDR1 as SGDLS and CDR2 as YYNGEE.

This clonotype has ten or more counts. Compared with germline, one end of the junction differs, possibly owing to a read error. V usage is TRBV6-1 and J usage is TRBJ2-6; the D is unclear. The CDR3 covers 14 residues. Germline lookup yields CDR1 MNHNS and CDR2 SASEGT. CDR3 sequence: CASGEAPGANVLTF. Here the CDR3 DNA reads TGTGCCAGCGGTGAAGCCCCTGGGGCCAACGTCCTGACTTTC.

This clonotype has only a few counts. The chain uses TRBV7-2 and TRBJ1-3; tentative D call: TRBD1 (6 bases). V was pared by 0 bases and J by 9 bases, with 27 bases between. CDR3 length: 19 amino acids. Per germline, CDR1 SGHTA and CDR2 FQGNSA. The CDR3 spells CASSLAYTGFILSRSTIYF. As DNA, the CDR3 is TGTGCCAGCAGCTTAGCGTACACAGGGTTTATCCTCTCGAGAAGCACCATATATTTT.

This clonotype was observed at least ten times. The CDR3 DNA sequence: TGCGCCAGCAGCTTGGACGCAGGGCTCGGCGGCTATGGCTACACCTTC. This translates into CASSLDAGLGGYGYTF. The rearrangement links TRBV5-1 to TRBJ1-2; maybe TRBD1 (5 bases). Trimming took off 0 bases at V and 4 bases at J, with 16 bases between the two ends. This CDR3 is built from 16 residues. Germline-derived CDR1 and CDR2 are SGHRS and YFSETQ.

This clonotype was counted only a few times. An end of the junction differs from the germline gene, which may be a read error. This chain joins TRBV5-4 and TRBJ2-1; 7 positions match TRBD1. CDR1 SGHNT and CDR2 YYREEE come from the germline V gene (reference sequence). The CDR3 length is 13 residues. DNA for the CDR3: TGTGCCAGCAGCGTGGACAGGATCGATGAGCAGTCCTTC. Its translation: CASSVDRIDEQSF.

This clonotype was found many times. V gene TRBV13 combines with J gene TRBJ2-1, with TRBD2 matching 8 bases. The germline V gene has CDR1 PRHDT and CDR2 FYEKMQ (reference sequence). V trimming: 2 bases; J trimming: 5 bases; junction bases outside the gene matches: 17. The CDR3 sequence is 19 residues long. The chain's CDR3 is CASSLSRLRAGVGNNEQFF. CDR3 nucleotides: TGTGCCAGCAGCTTAAGCCGTTTACGAGCGGGAGTGGGAAACAATGAGCAGTTCTTC.

This clonotype was counted many times. The CDR3 DNA sequence: TGTGCCAGCAGCCAAGATGGGACAGGGGGGGACGAGCAGTACTTC. It is translated as CASSQDGTGGDEQYF. The rearrangement uses TRBV3-1 and TRBJ2-7; TRBD1 matches at 11 bases. CDR1 is LGHDT, CDR2 YNNKEL, per germline (reference sequence). J gave up 5 bases and V 0 bases, and 3 bases lay outside the gene matches. The CDR3 covers 15 residues.

In this sample, this clonotype turned up a few times. Since a much larger clone is just one base distant, this may be a read error. The chain couples TRBV2 to TRBJ1-5, with a weak D call TRBD1 (5 bases). CDR1 and CDR2 (germline): SNHLY, FYNNEI. V shed 10 bases and J shed 5 bases, with 12 bases lying between them. The CDR3 length is 12 residues. This chain's CDR3 is CAISFRDQPQHF. Here the CDR3 DNA reads TGTGCCATCTCCTTCAGGGATCAGCCCCAGCATTTT.